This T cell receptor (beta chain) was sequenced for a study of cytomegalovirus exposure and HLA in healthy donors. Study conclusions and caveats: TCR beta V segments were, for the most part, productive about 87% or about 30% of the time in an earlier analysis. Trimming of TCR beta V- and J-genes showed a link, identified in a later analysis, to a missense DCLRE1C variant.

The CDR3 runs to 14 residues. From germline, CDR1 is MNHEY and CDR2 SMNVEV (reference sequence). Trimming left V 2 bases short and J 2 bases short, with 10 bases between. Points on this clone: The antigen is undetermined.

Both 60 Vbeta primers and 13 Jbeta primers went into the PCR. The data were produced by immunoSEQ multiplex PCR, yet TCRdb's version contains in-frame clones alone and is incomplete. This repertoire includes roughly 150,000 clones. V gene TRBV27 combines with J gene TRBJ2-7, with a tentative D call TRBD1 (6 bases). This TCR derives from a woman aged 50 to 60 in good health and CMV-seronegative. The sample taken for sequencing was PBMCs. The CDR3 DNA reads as TGTGCCAGCAGTTTAGGACAGACAACCTACGAGCAGTACTTC. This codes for CASSLGQTTYEQYF.